Shown below are 2 T cell receptor beta chains from a single sample sequenced in a study of T cells in localized non-small cell lung cancer. The assay was immunoSEQ multiplex PCR, and TCRdb's table has in-frame clones only and misses some. The sample yields some 25,000 clones, around 90% seen once. This specimen consisted of peripheral blood, obtained before any cancer treatment. Every receptor here comes from a woman aged 35-75 years with stage I lung adenocarcinoma.

The chain joins TRBV10-3 to TRBJ1-2; TRBD1 might be the D (6 bases). The CDR3 runs to 15 residues. Germline assignment: CDR1 ENHRY and CDR2 SYGVKD. The germline V and J ends were trimmed by 3 bases and 4 bases, with 15 bases remaining between them. This CDR3 is CAISDRTAVGYGYTF. DNA of the CDR3: TGTGCCATCAGTGATCGGACAGCGGTGGGCTATGGCTACACCTTC.

This clone came up a few times. The rearrangement joins TRBV10-3 to TRBJ2-2, with D maybe TRBD1 (5 bases). Trimming took 6 bases from V and 4 from J, leaving 12 bases between them. The germline CDR1 and CDR2 sequences are ENHRY and SYGVKD. The CDR3 is 14 residues long. The CDR3 region is CAIRAGSGTGELFF. CDR3 DNA sequence: TGTGCCATCAGGGCAGGGTCGGGCACCGGGGAGCTGTTTTTT.